The T cell receptor (beta chain) described here comes from a study of cytomegalovirus exposure and HLA in healthy donors. Study findings and constraints: About 150 TCR beta chains were listed as cytomegalovirus-associated. TCR beta V- and J-gene trimming, according to a later analysis, was linked to a missense DCLRE1C variant.

The study ran its PCR with 60 Vbeta and 13 Jbeta primers. TCRdb's table, derived via immunoSEQ multiplex PCR, lists solely in-frame clones and lacks some. This sample has approximately 190,000 clones; 84% occur once, and the top ten carry around 3%. This clone was observed a few times. Its antigen is undetermined. At the DNA level, this CDR3 is encoded by other sequences in the same sample as well. Unmatched junction bases numbered 6, after V lost 0 bases and J lost 1 base. This CDR3 is 16 amino acids long. From germline, CDR1 is SGHRS and CDR2 YFSETQ. Source material: PBMCs. The TCR comes from a woman between 50 and 59 years old in good health and CMV-seropositive. The rearrangement joins TRBV5-1 to TRBJ2-5; 7 nucleotides agree with TRBD2. DNA of the CDR3: TGCGCCAGCAGCTTGGCCTCGAGCGGGGCCCAAGAGACCCAGTACTTC. This encodes CASSLASSGAQETQYF.